This T cell receptor (beta chain) was identified during a study of control samples from healthy donors and cancer patients. The V segment lost 5 bases and the J segment 6 bases; nucleotides outside the gene matches: 7. Germline CDR1 SGHRS, CDR2 YFSETQ. CDR3 length equals 14 residues. Generated by immunoSEQ multiplex PCR, the TCRdb table keeps only in-frame clones and is missing some. The table has some 150,000 clones, more than 85% seen once. Sequenced sample: blood. This receptor was identified in a middle-aged man in good health. The chain joins TRBV5-1 to TRBJ2-1; 8 bases line up with TRBD1. The CDR3 DNA follows: TGCGCCAGCAGTTTCGACAGGGGTGGCAATGAGCAGTTCTTC. This translates into CASSFDRGGNEQFF.